This T cell receptor beta chain is drawn from a study of graft-versus-host responses after intestinal transplantation. Study information: Every transplant recipient was induced with anti-thymocyte globulin, then maintained on tacrolimus and steroids for 2 to 4 years. Whole-study results and caveats: There was an association between peak levels of circulating GvH clones and early post-transplant HvG declines. GvH clones were identified in recipient marrow, with some first appearing in ileum or blood.

TCRdb's copy holds only in-frame clones and misses some; the assay was immunoSEQ multiplex PCR. The sample includes 85,000 to 100,000 clones, 85% to 90% of them seen just once. Trimming at V came to 5 bases and at J to 0 bases, leaving 8 bases not matched to a gene. This CDR3 region has 16 residues. Germline V gene data show CDR1 as MGHDK and CDR2 as SYGVNS. Worth noting for this clone: As yet, its antigen is unknown.

The origin of this receptor is a human donor who received an intestinal transplant. The chain recombines TRBV25-1 with TRBJ2-3; TRBD2 agrees at 7 bases. The sequencing used unstimulated CD4+ T cells sorted from spleen or lymph node cells, collected before intestinal transplant. In DNA, the CDR3 is TGTGCCAGCAGTCCCATGCTAGCGGCAAGCACAGATACGCAGTATTTT. Residues: CASSPMLAASTDTQYF.